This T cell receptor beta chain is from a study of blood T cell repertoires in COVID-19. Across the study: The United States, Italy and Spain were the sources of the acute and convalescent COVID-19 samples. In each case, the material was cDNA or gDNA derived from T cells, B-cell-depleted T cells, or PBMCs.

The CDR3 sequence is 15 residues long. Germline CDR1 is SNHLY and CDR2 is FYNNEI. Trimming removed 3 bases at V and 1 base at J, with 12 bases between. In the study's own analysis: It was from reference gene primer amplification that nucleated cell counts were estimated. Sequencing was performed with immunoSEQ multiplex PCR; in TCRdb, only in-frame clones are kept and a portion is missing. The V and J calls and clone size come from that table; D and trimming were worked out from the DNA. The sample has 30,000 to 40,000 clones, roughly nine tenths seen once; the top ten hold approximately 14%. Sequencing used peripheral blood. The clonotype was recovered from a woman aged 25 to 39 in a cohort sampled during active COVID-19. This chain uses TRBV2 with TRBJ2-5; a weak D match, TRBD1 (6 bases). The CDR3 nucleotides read TGTGCCAGCAGTGACACGACAGGCCTCCAAGAGACCCAGTACTTC. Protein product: CASSDTTGLQETQYF.